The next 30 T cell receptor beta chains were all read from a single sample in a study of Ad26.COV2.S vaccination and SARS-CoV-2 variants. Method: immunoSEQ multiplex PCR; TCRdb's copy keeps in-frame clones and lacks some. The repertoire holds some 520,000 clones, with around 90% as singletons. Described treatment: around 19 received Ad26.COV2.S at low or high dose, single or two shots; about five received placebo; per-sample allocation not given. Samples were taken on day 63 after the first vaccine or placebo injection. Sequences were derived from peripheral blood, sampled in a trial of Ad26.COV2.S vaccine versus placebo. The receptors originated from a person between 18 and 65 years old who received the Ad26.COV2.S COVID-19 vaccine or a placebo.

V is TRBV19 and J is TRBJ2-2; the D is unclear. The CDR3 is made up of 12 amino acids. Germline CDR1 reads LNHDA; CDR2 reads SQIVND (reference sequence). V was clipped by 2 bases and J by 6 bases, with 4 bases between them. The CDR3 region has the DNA TGTGCCAGTAGTATATTAGCCGGGGAGCTGTTTTTT. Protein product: CASSILAGELFF. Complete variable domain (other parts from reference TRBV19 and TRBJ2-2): DGGITQSPKYLFRKEGQNVTLSCEQNLNHDAMYWYRQDPGQGLRLIYYSQIVNDFQKGDIAEGYSVSREKKESFPLTVTSAQKNPTAFYLCASSILAGELFFGEGSRLTVL.

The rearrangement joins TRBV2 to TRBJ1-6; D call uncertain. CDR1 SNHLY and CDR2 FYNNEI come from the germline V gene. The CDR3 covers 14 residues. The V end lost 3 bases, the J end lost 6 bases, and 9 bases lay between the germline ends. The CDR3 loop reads CASSDRTANSPLHF. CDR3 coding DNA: TGTGCCAGCAGTGATCGAACAGCTAATTCACCCCTCCACTTT.

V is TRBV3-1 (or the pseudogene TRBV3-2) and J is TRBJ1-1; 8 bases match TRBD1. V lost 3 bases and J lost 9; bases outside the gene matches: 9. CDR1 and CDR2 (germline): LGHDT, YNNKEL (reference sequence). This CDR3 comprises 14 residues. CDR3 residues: CASSHRSGQGKAFF. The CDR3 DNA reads TGTGCCAGCAGCCATAGATCTGGACAGGGTAAAGCTTTCTTT.

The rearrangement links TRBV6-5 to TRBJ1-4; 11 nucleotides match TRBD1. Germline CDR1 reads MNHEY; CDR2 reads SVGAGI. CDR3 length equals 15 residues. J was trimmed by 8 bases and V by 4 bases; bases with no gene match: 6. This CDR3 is CASSWTGGALEKLFF. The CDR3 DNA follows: TGTGCCAGCAGTTGGACAGGGGGCGCGTTGGAAAAACTGTTTTTT.

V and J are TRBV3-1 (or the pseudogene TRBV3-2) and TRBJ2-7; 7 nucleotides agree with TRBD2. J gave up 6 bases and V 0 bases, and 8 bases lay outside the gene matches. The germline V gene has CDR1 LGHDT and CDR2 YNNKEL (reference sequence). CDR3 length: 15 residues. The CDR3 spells CASSQDGGSGLEQYF. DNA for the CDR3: TGTGCCAGCAGCCAAGACGGGGGGAGCGGCCTCGAGCAGTACTTC.

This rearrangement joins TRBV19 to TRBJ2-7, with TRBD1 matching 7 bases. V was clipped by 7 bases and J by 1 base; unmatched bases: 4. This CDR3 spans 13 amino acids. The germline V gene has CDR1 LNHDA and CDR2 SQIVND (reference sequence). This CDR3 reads CASTSTGSYEQYF. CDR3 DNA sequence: TGTGCCAGTACATCGACAGGGTCCTACGAGCAGTACTTC.

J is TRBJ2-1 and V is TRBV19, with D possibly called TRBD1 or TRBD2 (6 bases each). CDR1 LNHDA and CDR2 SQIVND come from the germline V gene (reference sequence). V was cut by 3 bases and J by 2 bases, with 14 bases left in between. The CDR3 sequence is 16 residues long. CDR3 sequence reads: CASSMRGGTPYNEQFF. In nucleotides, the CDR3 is TGTGCCAGTAGTATGCGAGGGGGGACCCCCTACAATGAGCAGTTCTTC.

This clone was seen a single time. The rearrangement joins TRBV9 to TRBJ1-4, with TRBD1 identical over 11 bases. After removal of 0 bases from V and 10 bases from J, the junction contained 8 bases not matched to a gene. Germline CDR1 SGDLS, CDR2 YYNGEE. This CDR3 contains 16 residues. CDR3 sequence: CASSVATGQGGGKLFF. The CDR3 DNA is TGTGCCAGCAGCGTAGCTACGGGACAGGGGGGCGGAAAACTGTTTTTT. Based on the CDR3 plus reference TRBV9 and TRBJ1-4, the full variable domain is DSGVTQTPKHLITATGQRVTLRCSPRSGDLSVYWYQQSLDQGLQFLIQYYNGEERAKGNILERFSAQQFPDLHSELNLSSLELGDSALYFCASSVATGQGGGKLFFGSGTQLSVL.

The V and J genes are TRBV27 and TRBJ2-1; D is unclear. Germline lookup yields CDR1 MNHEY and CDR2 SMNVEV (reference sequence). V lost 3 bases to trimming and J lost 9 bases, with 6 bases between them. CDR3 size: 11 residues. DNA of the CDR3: TGTGCCAGCAGTTTGCCCCCTGAGCAGTTCTTC. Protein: CASSLPPEQFF.

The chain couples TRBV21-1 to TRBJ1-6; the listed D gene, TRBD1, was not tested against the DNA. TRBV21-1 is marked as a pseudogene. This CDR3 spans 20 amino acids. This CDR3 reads CASSPRDRDRTTGHNSPLHF. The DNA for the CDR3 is TGTGCCAGCAGCCCCCGGGACAGGGACCGTACTACTGGCCATAATTCACCCCTCCACTTT.

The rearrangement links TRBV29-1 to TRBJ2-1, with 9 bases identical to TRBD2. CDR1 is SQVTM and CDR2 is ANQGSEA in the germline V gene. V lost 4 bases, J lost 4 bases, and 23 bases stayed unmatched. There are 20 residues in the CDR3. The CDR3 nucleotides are TGCAGCGTTGGGGGACCTCGTAGCGGGAGTGGTAGGGTCCCTTACAATGAGCAGTTCTTC. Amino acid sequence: CSVGGPRSGSGRVPYNEQFF.

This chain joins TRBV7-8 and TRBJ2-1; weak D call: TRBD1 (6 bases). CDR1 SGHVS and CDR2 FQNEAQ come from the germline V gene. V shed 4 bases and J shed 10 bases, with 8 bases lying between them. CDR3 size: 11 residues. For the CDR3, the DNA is TGTGCCAGCAGCTCAGGACAGGAGCAGTTCTTC. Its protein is CASSSGQEQFF.

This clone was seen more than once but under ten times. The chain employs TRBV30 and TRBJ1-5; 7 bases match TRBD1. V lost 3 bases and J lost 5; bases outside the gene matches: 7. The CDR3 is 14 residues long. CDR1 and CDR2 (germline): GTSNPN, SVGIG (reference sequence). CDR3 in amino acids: CAWSDRVGHQPQHF. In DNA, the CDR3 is TGTGCCTGGAGCGACAGGGTAGGCCATCAGCCCCAGCATTTT.

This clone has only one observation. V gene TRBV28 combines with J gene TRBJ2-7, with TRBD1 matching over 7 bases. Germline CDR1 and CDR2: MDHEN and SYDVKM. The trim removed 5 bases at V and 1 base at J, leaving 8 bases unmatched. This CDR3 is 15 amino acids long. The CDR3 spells CASSGDSRFSYEQYF. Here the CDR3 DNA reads TGTGCCAGCAGTGGGGACAGCCGATTTTCCTACGAGCAGTACTTC.

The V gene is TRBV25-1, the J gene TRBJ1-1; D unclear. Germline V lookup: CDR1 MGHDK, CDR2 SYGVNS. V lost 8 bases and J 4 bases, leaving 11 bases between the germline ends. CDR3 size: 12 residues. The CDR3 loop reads CASSDTTTEAFF. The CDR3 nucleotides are TGTGCCAGCTCAGACACTACCACTGAAGCTTTCTTT.

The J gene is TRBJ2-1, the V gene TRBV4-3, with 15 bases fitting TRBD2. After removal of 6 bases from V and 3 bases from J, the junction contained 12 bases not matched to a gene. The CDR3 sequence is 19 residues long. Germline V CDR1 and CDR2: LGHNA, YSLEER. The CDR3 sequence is CASSKPGLAGGPNYNEQFF. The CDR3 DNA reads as TGCGCCAGCAGTAAACCCGGACTAGCGGGAGGGCCTAACTACAATGAGCAGTTCTTC.

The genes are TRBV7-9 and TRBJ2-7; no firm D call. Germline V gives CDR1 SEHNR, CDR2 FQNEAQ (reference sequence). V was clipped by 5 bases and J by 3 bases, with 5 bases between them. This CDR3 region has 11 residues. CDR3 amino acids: CASSPGYEQYF. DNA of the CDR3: TGTGCCAGCAGCCCGGGCTACGAGCAGTACTTC.

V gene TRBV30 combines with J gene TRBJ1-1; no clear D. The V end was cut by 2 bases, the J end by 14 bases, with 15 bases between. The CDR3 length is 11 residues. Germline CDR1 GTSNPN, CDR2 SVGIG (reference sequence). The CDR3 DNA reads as TGTGCCTGGAGTACTTCACCCCAAGTCTTCTTT. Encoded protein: CAWSTSPQVFF.

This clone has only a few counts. DNA for the CDR3: TGTGCCACCAGCACTTCGGGGTGGGCCGGGGAGCTGTTTTTT. Amino acids: CATSTSGWAGELFF. The V and J genes are TRBV15 and TRBJ2-2; a weak D match, TRBD2 (5 bases). Trimming took 4 bases from V and 6 from J, leaving 12 bases between them. Per germline, CDR1 LNHNV and CDR2 YYDKDF (reference sequence). The CDR3 consists of 14 residues.

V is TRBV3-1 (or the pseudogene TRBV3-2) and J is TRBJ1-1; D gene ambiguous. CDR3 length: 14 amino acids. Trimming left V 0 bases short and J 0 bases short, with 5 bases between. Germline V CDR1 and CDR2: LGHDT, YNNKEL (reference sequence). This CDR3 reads CASSQDILNTEAFF. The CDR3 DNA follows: TGTGCCAGCAGCCAAGATATCTTGAACACTGAAGCTTTCTTT.

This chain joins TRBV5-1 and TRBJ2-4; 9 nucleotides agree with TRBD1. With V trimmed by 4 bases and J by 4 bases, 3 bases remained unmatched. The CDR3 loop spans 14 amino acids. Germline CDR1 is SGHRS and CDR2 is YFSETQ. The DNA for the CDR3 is TGCGCCAGCAGCATGGGACAGGGAAAAAACATTCAGTACTTC. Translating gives CASSMGQGKNIQYF.

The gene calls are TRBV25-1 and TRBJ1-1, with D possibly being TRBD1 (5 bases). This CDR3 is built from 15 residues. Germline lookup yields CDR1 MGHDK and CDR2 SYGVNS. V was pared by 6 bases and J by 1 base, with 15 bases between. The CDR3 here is CASSQPGGRNTEAFF. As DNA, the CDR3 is TGTGCCAGCAGCCAACCTGGGGGGAGGAACACTGAAGCTTTCTTT. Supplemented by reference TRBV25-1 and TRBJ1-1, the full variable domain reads EADIYQTPRYLVIGTGKKITLECSQTMGHDKMYWYQQDPGMELHLIHYSYGVNSTEKGDLSSESTVSRIRTEHFPLTLESARPSHTSQYLCASSQPGGRNTEAFFGQGTRLTVV.

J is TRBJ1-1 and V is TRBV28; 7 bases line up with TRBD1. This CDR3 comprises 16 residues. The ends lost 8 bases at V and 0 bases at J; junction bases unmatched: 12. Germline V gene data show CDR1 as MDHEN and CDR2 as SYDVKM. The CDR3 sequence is CASQGGLLGLNTEAFF. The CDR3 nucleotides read TGTGCCAGCCAGGGGGGACTTCTCGGGTTGAACACTGAAGCTTTCTTT.

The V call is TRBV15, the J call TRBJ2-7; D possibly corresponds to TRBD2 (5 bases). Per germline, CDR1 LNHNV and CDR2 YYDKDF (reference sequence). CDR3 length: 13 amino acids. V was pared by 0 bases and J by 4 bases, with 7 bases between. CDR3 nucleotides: TGTGCCACCAGCAGAGATCCGGGGTACGAGCAGTACTTC. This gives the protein CATSRDPGYEQYF.

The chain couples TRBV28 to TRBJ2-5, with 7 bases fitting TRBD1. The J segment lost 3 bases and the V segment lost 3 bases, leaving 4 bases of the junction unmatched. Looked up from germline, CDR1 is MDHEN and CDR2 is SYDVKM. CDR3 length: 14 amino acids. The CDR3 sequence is CASSFIDREETQYF. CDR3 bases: TGTGCCAGCAGTTTTATCGACAGGGAAGAGACCCAGTACTTC.

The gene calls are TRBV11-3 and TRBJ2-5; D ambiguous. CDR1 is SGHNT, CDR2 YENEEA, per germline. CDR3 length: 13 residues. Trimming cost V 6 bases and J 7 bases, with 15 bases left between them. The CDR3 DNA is TGTGCCAGCAGTCCTGACGGTCTCAGGACCCAGTACTTC. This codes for CASSPDGLRTQYF.

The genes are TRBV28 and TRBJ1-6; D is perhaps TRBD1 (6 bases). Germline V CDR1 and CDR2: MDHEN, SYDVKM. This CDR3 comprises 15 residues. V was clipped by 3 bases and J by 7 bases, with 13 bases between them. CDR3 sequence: CASSLDSGGNSPLHF. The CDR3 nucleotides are TGTGCCAGCAGTTTGGACAGCGGGGGGAATTCACCCCTCCACTTT.

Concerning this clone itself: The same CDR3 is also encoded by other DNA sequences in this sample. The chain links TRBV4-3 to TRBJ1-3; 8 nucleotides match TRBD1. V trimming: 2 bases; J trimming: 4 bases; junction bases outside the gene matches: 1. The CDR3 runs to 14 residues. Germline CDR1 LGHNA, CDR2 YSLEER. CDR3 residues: CASSQTGGGNTIYF. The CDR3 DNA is TGCGCCAGCAGCCAAACAGGGGGAGGAAACACCATATATTTT.

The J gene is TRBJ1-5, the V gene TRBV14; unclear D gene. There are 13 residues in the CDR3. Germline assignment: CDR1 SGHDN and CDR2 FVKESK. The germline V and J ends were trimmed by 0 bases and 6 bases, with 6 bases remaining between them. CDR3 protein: CASSQDLGQPQHF. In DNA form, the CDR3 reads TGTGCCAGCAGCCAAGATCTCGGTCAGCCCCAGCATTTT.

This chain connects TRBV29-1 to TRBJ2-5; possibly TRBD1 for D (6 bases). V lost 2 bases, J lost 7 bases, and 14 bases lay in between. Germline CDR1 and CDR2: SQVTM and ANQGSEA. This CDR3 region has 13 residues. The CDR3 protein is CSVEMGAKGTQYF. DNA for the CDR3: TGCAGCGTTGAAATGGGGGCTAAGGGGACCCAGTACTTC.